The 12 T cell receptor beta chains listed next were all sequenced from one sample in a study of early T cells in non-severe SARS-CoV-2 infection. TCRdb itself ran the 5' RACE reads through MiXCR, one entry per CDR3 protein. Among about 64,000 distinct CDR3 sequences, around 19% were seen once, and the ten largest hold about 8.4%. Sequencing was performed on whole blood, taken at baseline. Every receptor here comes from an adult who was a healthcare worker with PCR-confirmed SARS-CoV-2 infection or an uninfected control (not recorded which).

This clonotype was seen more than once but under ten times. The chain has TRBV2 and TRBJ2-1; 9 nucleotides line up with TRBD1. Germline CDR1 and CDR2: SNHLY and FYNNEI. The CDR3 runs to 15 residues. J lost 7 bases, V lost 4 bases, and 8 bases had no gene match. The CDR3 here is CASSVSGQGTNEQFF. For the CDR3, the DNA is TGTGCCAGCAGTGTATCGGGACAGGGTACAAATGAGCAGTTCTTC.

The sample holds many counts of this clonotype. The rearrangement uses TRBV29-1 and TRBJ2-5, with 11 bases identical to TRBD2. Germline CDR1 reads SQVTM; CDR2 reads ANQGSEA. J gave up 5 bases and V 1 base, and 6 bases lay outside the gene matches. CDR3 length equals 15 residues. The CDR3, as DNA: TGCAGCGTTGAAGCTCTCGGGACTAGCGGCGAGACCCAGTACTTC. Translated: CSVEALGTSGETQYF.

This clonotype was counted many times. The chain couples TRBV7-2 to TRBJ2-5; D is possibly TRBD2 (5 bases). Germline V CDR1 and CDR2: SGHTA, FQGNSA. V lost 5 bases and J 6 bases, leaving 16 bases between the germline ends. The CDR3 contains 14 residues. The DNA for the CDR3 is TGTGCCAGCAGCGCCGGGATCCAAGATAAGACCCAGTACTTC. It encodes CASSAGIQDKTQYF.

This clonotype was found a few times. This chain links TRBV9 with TRBJ1-1; D perhaps matches TRBD1 (5 bases). The germline V and J ends were trimmed by 0 bases and 1 base, with 10 bases remaining between them. The CDR3 is 15 amino acids. The germline gives CDR1 SGDLS, CDR2 YYNGEE. The CDR3 spells CASSVAGDRNTEAFF. Written as DNA, the CDR3 is TGTGCCAGCAGCGTAGCGGGGGATCGGAACACTGAAGCTTTCTTT.

A few counts support this clonotype. The V and J genes are TRBV11-2 and TRBJ2-1, with D possibly being TRBD1 (6 bases). V was shortened by 1 base and J by 3 bases, with 13 bases between the two germline ends. Germline CDR1 is SGHAT and CDR2 is FQNNGV. There are 16 residues in the CDR3. The CDR3 nucleotides read TGTGCCAGCAGCTTAGTCTCCGGACAGTTCTACAATGAGCAGTTCTTC. This sequence encodes CASSLVSGQFYNEQFF.

This rearrangement joins TRBV6-6 to TRBJ1-3; 9 nucleotides agree with TRBD1. V lost 2 bases, J lost 1 base, and 3 bases stayed unmatched. The germline gives CDR1 MNHNY, CDR2 SVGAGI (reference sequence). The CDR3 sequence is 16 residues long. CDR3 in DNA: TGTGCCAGCAGTTACGTACAGGGGGCTTCTGGAAACACCATATATTTT. As protein: CASSYVQGASGNTIYF.

This rearrangement joins TRBV11-2 to TRBJ2-1; maybe TRBD1 (5 bases). The CDR3 length is 13 residues. Germline CDR1 is SGHAT and CDR2 is FQNNGV. V shed 4 bases and J shed 9 bases, with 13 bases lying between them. The CDR3: CASSSQVGSEQFF. The CDR3 DNA follows: TGTGCCAGCAGCTCACAGGTCGGATCTGAGCAGTTCTTC.

This clonotype was detected ten times or more. This chain links TRBV18 with TRBJ2-3; unclear D gene. V lost 3 bases and J lost 2, with 9 bases in between. The V gene's germline CDR1 is KGHSH and CDR2 LQKENI. The CDR3 loop spans 14 amino acids. The CDR3 reads CASSPSGYTDTQYF. In nucleotides, the CDR3 is TGTGCCAGCTCACCCTCCGGGTACACAGATACGCAGTATTTT.

The CDR3 region has the DNA TGTGCCAGCAGTCCCGGACAGAGCCTAGCCAAAAACATTCAGTACTTC. Protein product: CASSPGQSLAKNIQYF. The rearrangement links TRBV12-3 or TRBV12-4 to TRBJ2-4; D is possibly TRBD1 (6 bases). Trimming pared 5 bases from V and 0 bases from J, leaving 14 bases between. The CDR3 has 16 amino acids.

The chain recombines TRBV19 with TRBJ2-7, with 9 positions matching TRBD1. Germline CDR1 LNHDA, CDR2 SQIVND (reference sequence). The CDR3 has 14 amino acids. V lost 3 bases, J lost 4 bases, and 4 bases stayed unmatched. The CDR3 protein is CASSIQQGAYEQYF. The CDR3 DNA is TGTGCCAGTAGTATTCAACAGGGGGCGTACGAGCAGTACTTC. Based on the CDR3 plus reference TRBV19 and TRBJ2-7, the full variable domain is DGGITQSPKYLFRKEGQNVTLSCEQNLNHDAMYWYRQDPGQGLRLIYYSQIVNDFQKGDIAEGYSVSREKKESFPLTVTSAQKNPTAFYLCASSIQQGAYEQYFGPGTRLTVT.

J is TRBJ2-3 and V is TRBV6-5, with 10 bases fitting TRBD1. CDR1 is MNHEY, CDR2 SVGAGI, per germline. The CDR3 runs to 15 residues. The ends lost 8 bases at V and 4 bases at J; junction bases unmatched: 9. CDR3 sequence: CASGGTGAPPDTQYF. The CDR3 DNA sequence: TGTGCCAGCGGGGGGACAGGGGCCCCCCCAGATACGCAGTATTTT.

This clonotype was seen a few times. CDR3 protein: CASSTTQNTEAFF. The CDR3 DNA reads TGTGCCAGCAGCACCACACAGAACACTGAAGCTTTCTTT. The chain combines TRBV7-2 with TRBJ1-1; D uncertain. This CDR3 spans 13 amino acids. The germline V gene has CDR1 SGHTA and CDR2 FQGNSA. Deletions cut 5 bases from V and 1 base from J, with 8 bases between.